A selection of T cell receptor beta chains follows, all from one sample in a study of blood T cell repertoires in COVID-19. Profiling relied on immunoSEQ multiplex PCR, and the TCRdb table lists in-frame clones only, not all of them. Among about 180,000 clones listed, approximately 89% were seen once. Input material: peripheral blood. The receptors derive from a woman in her twenties or thirties with acute or convalescent COVID-19. The CDR3 runs from the conserved cysteine through the conserved F or W. The order of the fields is D gene, J gene, clone size, CDR3 length, V gene, CDR3 protein, CDR3 DNA. D genes are given only for firm matches. Clone size, where shown, is once, few, many, or a class for clones that have expanded.

>TRBD2|TRBJ2-6|.|15|TRBV28
CASGLAGAGANVLTF
TGTGCCAGCGGACTAGCGGGAGCTGGGGCCAACGTCCTGACTTTC
>.|TRBJ2-7|.|17|TRBV27
CASSLSIPTRESYEQYF
TGTGCCAGCAGTTTATCGATTCCCACACGGGAGTCTTACGAGCAGTACTTC
>.|TRBJ1-6|.|14|TRBV11-3
CASSLVRGNSPLHF
TGTGCCAGCAGCTTAGTACGGGGGAATTCACCCCTCCACTTT
>.|TRBJ1-2|once|14|TRBV2
CASSRSVGGYGYTF
TGTGCCAGCAGTCGTTCAGTTGGCGGCTATGGCTACACCTTC
>.|TRBJ1-4|.|12|TRBV20-1
CSASPELEKLFF
TGCAGTGCTAGTCCGGAGCTTGAAAAACTGTTTTTT
>.|TRBJ1-2|once|12|TRBV5-5
CASTPDSYGYTF
TGTGCCAGCACCCCGGACAGCTATGGCTACACCTTC
>.|TRBJ2-3|.|13|TRBV9
CASARGGTDTQYF
TGTGCCAGCGCTCGGGGAGGCACAGATACGCAGTATTTT
>.|TRBJ1-1|.|13|TRBV6-5
CASSLQGNTEAFF
TGTGCCAGCAGTTTACAGGGGAACACTGAAGCTTTCTTT
>TRBD2|TRBJ2-7|few|15|TRBV28
CASSSPGGLIDEQYF
TGTGCCAGCAGTTCCCCGGGGGGGCTGATAGACGAGCAGTACTTC
>.|TRBJ2-7|.|17|TRBV5-1
CASSRQGVAGGYYEQYF
TGCGCCAGCAGCCGACAGGGAGTTGCGGGAGGCTACTACGAGCAGTACTTC
>.|TRBJ1-1|few|13|TRBV11-3
CASSLEGDTEAFF
TGTGCCAGCAGCTTAGAAGGGGACACTGAAGCTTTCTTT
>.|TRBJ2-1|once|16|TRBV28
CASLSKSGGSYNEQFF
TGTGCCAGCTTATCAAAGAGCGGAGGCTCCTACAATGAGCAGTTCTTC
>TRBD1|TRBJ2-5|.|15|TRBV9
CASSVGGQHQETQYF
TGTGCCAGCAGCGTAGGGGGACAGCACCAAGAGACCCAGTACTTC
>TRBD2|TRBJ2-1|.|16|TRBV11-3
CASSSVSGRTNNEQFF
TGTGCCAGCAGCTCCGTAAGCGGGAGGACCAACAATGAGCAGTTCTTC
>TRBD1|TRBJ2-6|.|19|TRBV7-9
CASSPNKTGYYSGANVLTF
TGTGCCAGCAGCCCTAACAAGACAGGGTACTACTCTGGGGCCAACGTCCTGACTTTC
>.|TRBJ1-5|.|15|TRBV5-6
CASSLVGELNQPQHF
TGTGCCAGCAGCTTGGTAGGAGAGCTTAATCAGCCCCAGCATTTT
>.|TRBJ1-3|once|16|TRBV6-1
CASSAQQISSGNTIYF
TGTGCCAGCAGTGCGCAACAGATTTCCTCTGGAAACACCATATATTTT
>TRBD1|TRBJ2-2|.|16|TRBV5-1
CASSTDRAANTGELFF
TGCGCCAGCAGCACAGACAGGGCCGCGAACACCGGGGAGCTGTTTTTT
>TRBD2|TRBJ2-3|.|15|TRBV5-1
CASRGLAGGTDTQYF
TGCGCCAGTAGGGGACTAGCGGGCGGCACAGATACGCAGTATTTT
>TRBD2|TRBJ2-1|.|15|TRBV2
CASNLWTSGSYEQFF
TGTGCCAGCAACCTTTGGACTAGCGGGAGTTATGAGCAGTTCTTC
>.|TRBJ2-7|.|14|TRBV30
CATQKTSGAYEQYF
TGTGCCACACAAAAAACTAGTGGCGCCTACGAGCAGTACTTC
>.|TRBJ2-5|.|14|TRBV3-1/TRBV3-2
CASSHFSGGETQYF
TGTGCCAGCAGCCATTTTAGCGGTGGCGAGACCCAGTACTTC
>TRBD1|TRBJ2-2|.|17|TRBV11-3
CASSTNPGDRGHGELFF
TGTGCCAGCAGCACCAACCCTGGGGACAGGGGGCACGGGGAGCTGTTTTTT
>TRBD2|TRBJ2-3|.|17|TRBV24-1
CATSDLSGTSSTDTQYF
TGTGCCACCAGTGACCTTTCCGGGACTAGTTCCACAGATACGCAGTATTTT
>.|TRBJ2-2|.|15|TRBV6-1
CASSEGLTNTGELFF
TGTGCCAGCAGTGAAGGACTGACGAACACCGGGGAGCTGTTTTTT
>.|TRBJ2-1|.|14|TRBV5-1
CASKRGPPQNEQFF
TGCGCCAGCAAACGCGGGCCCCCCCAAAATGAGCAGTTCTTC
>.|TRBJ1-2|.|13|TRBV7-2
CASSPGQNYGYTF
TGTGCCAGCAGCCCCGGACAGAACTATGGCTACACCTTC
>.|TRBJ1-1|.|14|TRBV5-1
CASSLSRPRTEAFF
TGCGCCAGCAGCTTGAGCCGCCCGCGGACTGAAGCTTTCTTT
>.|TRBJ2-2|.|13|TRBV28
CASSLMTPGELFF
TGTGCCAGCAGTTTAATGACTCCTGGGGAGCTGTTTTTT
>.|TRBJ2-5|.|14|TRBV24-1
CATSESGLQETQYF
TGTGCCACCAGTGAAAGCGGACTACAAGAGACCCAGTACTTC
>.|TRBJ1-1|.|13|TRBV19
CASSPRDTIEAFF
TGTGCCAGTAGCCCCAGGGACACTATCGAAGCTTTCTTT
>.|TRBJ1-6|.|18|TRBV11-3
CASSLITPAGLYNSPLHF
TGTGCCAGCAGCTTAATAACCCCGGCAGGACTATATAATTCACCCCTCCACTTT
>TRBD2|TRBJ2-7|.|14|TRBV27
CASSLRGGSYEQYF
TGTGCCAGCAGTTTACGGGGGGGCTCCTACGAGCAGTACTTC
>TRBD1|TRBJ2-1|once|15|TRBV24-1
CVTSMTGGAGYEQFF
TGTGTCACCAGCATGACAGGGGGCGCCGGGTATGAGCAGTTCTTC
>TRBD1|TRBJ2-4|.|14|TRBV19
CASSIGQGQNIQYF
TGTGCCAGTAGTATAGGACAGGGCCAAAACATTCAGTACTTC
>TRBD1|TRBJ2-7|.|12|TRBV2
CASRATRGEQYF
TGTGCCAGCAGGGCCACCAGGGGGGAGCAGTACTTC
>TRBD1|TRBJ1-4|.|15|TRBV19
CASSRGTGLTEKLFF
TGTGCCAGTAGTCGGGGGACAGGGCTTACTGAAAAACTGTTTTTT
>TRBD1|TRBJ2-1|.|15|TRBV11-2
CASSLRDRGLDEQFF
TGTGCCAGCAGCTTAAGGGACAGGGGGCTCGATGAGCAGTTCTTC
>TRBD2|TRBJ2-7|.|12|TRBV2
CASKGLSGEQYF
TGTGCCAGCAAGGGACTATCGGGCGAGCAGTACTTC
>TRBD1|TRBJ2-1|once|15|TRBV5-6
CASSLTGSSYNEQFF
TGTGCCAGCAGCCTGACAGGGAGCTCCTACAATGAGCAGTTCTTC
>TRBD2|TRBJ2-7|.|14|TRBV7-2
CASSFSGRASEQYF
TGTGCCAGCAGCTTCAGCGGGAGGGCTAGCGAGCAGTACTTC
>.|TRBJ1-1|.|11|TRBV5-1
CASSLAGVAFF
TGCGCCAGCAGCTTGGCCGGGGTTGCTTTCTTT
>TRBD2|TRBJ2-2|.|13|TRBV24-1
CATRLAGGGELFF
TGTGCCACCAGATTAGCGGGAGGCGGGGAGCTGTTTTTT
>.|TRBJ2-7|.|12|TRBV7-9
CASSLVSPEQYF
TGTGCCAGCAGCTTAGTTTCTCCCGAGCAGTACTTC
>.|TRBJ1-2|.|13|TRBV3-1/TRBV3-2
CASSRRGSYGYTF
TGTGCCAGCAGCCGGAGGGGCAGCTATGGCTACACCTTC
>.|TRBJ2-5|.|13|TRBV28
CASSRGVQETQYF
TGTGCCAGCAGCCGCGGGGTCCAAGAGACCCAGTACTTC
>.|TRBJ1-1|.|13|TRBV10-3
CAISNLVNTEAFF
TGTGCCATCAGCAACTTGGTGAACACTGAAGCTTTCTTT
>.|TRBJ2-1|.|16|TRBV7-2
CASSLRSSAGYNEQFF
TGTGCCAGCAGCTTACGCTCTAGTGCGGGGTACAATGAGCAGTTCTTC
>.|TRBJ1-6|few|13|TRBV3-1/TRBV3-2
CASSLLYDSPLHF
TGTGCCAGCAGCTTACTTTATGATTCACCCCTCCACTTT
>.|TRBJ1-1|.|12|TRBV3-1/TRBV3-2
CASSQHGSRAFF
TGTGCCAGCAGCCAACATGGGTCGAGGGCTTTCTTT
>.|TRBJ1-3|.|15|TRBV6-1
CASSEERTARNTIYF
TGTGCCAGCAGTGAAGAAAGGACAGCGAGAAACACCATATATTTT
>.|TRBJ2-6|.|13|TRBV29-1
CSGALSGANVLTF
TGCAGCGGGGCCTTGTCTGGGGCCAACGTCCTGACTTTC
>TRBD2|TRBJ2-3|.|17|TRBV3-1/TRBV3-2
CASSLRVAGAEEDTQYF
TGTGCCAGCAGCCTTCGTGTTGCGGGAGCAGAGGAGGATACGCAGTATTTT
>.|TRBJ2-2|.|16|TRBV7-9
CASSLAGGGFSGELFF
TGTGCCAGCAGCTTAGCGGGAGGAGGTTTTTCCGGGGAGCTGTTTTTT
>TRBD2|TRBJ2-1|.|16|TRBV6-2/TRBV6-3
CASSPSGSLAYNEQFF
TGTGCCAGCAGCCCTAGCGGGAGTCTGGCCTACAATGAGCAGTTCTTC
>TRBD1|TRBJ2-2|.|12|TRBV19
CASKQGYGELFF
TGTGCCAGTAAACAGGGGTACGGGGAGCTGTTTTTT
>TRBD2|TRBJ2-1|few|16|TRBV27
CASSLPRTSGRNEQFF
TGTGCCAGCAGTTTACCCAGGACTAGCGGGAGGAATGAGCAGTTCTTC
>.|TRBJ2-2|.|17|TRBV7-2
CASSLIRGTDWSRELFF
TGTGCCAGCAGCTTAATTCGCGGGACAGATTGGTCCCGGGAGCTGTTTTTT
>TRBD1|TRBJ2-7|once|15|TRBV11-3
CASSHRTGRSYEQYF
TGTGCCAGCAGCCACCGGACAGGGCGGTCCTACGAGCAGTACTTC